Listed here are 18 T cell receptor beta chains from one sample, sequenced in a study of blood T cell repertoires in COVID-19 (dated by TCRdb to about 2020). The library was generated by the immunoSEQ multiplex PCR assay. This is the immuneACCESS table as TCRdb keeps it, with only in-frame sequences that have V and J called. A part of the clones is gone; compared with another copy, unresolved V genes explain less than half, and the rest is unexplained. This sample holds about 200,000 clones; about 79% were observed only once. The ten largest make up roughly 13% of the sample. The material sequenced was peripheral blood. All receptors come from a human donor in a cohort sampled during active COVID-19.

This clone was found once. The J gene is TRBJ2-7, the V gene TRBV4-1, with TRBD1 matching 8 bases. Trimming removed 1 base from V and 7 bases from J; junction bases left unmatched: 9. Germline CDR1 is MGHRA and CDR2 is YSYEKL. The CDR3 extends over 15 amino acids. In DNA, the CDR3 is TGCGCCAGCAGCCAAGGACCGGGACAGGTAAAGGAGCAGTACTTC. Protein: CASSQGPGQVKEQYF.

This clone was seen more than once but under ten times. The chain has TRBV28 and TRBJ2-1; the D gene is possibly TRBD2 (5 bases). V was trimmed by 0 bases and J by 9 bases, leaving 9 bases between them. The germline CDR1 and CDR2 sequences are MDHEN and SYDVKM. The CDR3 sequence is 13 residues long. CDR3 residues: CASSLWSGSEQFF. CDR3 nucleotide sequence: TGTGCCAGCAGTTTATGGAGTGGGAGTGAGCAGTTCTTC. The variable domain in full, with the rest retrieved from reference TRBV28 and TRBJ2-1, is DVKVTQSSRYLVKRTGEKVFLECVQDMDHENMFWYRQDPGLGLRLIYFSYDVKMKEKGDIPEGYSVSREKKERFSLILESASTNQTSMYLCASSLWSGSEQFFGPGTRLTVL.

This clone occurred once. The V and J genes are TRBV28 and TRBJ2-1, with 8 bases that match TRBD2. CDR3 size: 15 residues. With V trimmed by 6 bases and J by 4 bases, 8 bases remained unmatched. Germline assignment: CDR1 MDHEN and CDR2 SYDVKM. For the CDR3, the DNA is TGTGCCAGCAGCAAAAGCGGGAGTTCTTACAATGAGCAGTTCTTC. It codes for CASSKSGSSYNEQFF.

The chain joins TRBV11-2 to TRBJ2-1, with TRBD2 identical over 7 bases. The CDR3 is made up of 14 amino acids. Germline V CDR1 and CDR2: SGHAT, FQNNGV. V gave up 1 base and J gave up 3 bases; unmatched junction bases: 0. CDR3 nucleotide sequence: TGTGCCAGCAGCTTAGGGACTAGCTACAATGAGCAGTTCTTC. Protein sequence: CASSLGTSYNEQFF.

This clone was counted a single time. The chain couples TRBV6-5 to TRBJ2-7, with 7 nucleotides matching TRBD2. This CDR3 contains 14 residues. Germline loops: CDR1 MNHEY, CDR2 SVGAGI. Trimming at V came to 5 bases and at J to 2 bases, leaving 6 bases not matched to a gene. CDR3 sequence reads: CASSLAGAPYEQYF. CDR3 bases: TGTGCCAGCAGTCTCGCGGGAGCCCCCTACGAGCAGTACTTC.

This rearrangement joins TRBV6-5 to TRBJ2-1; D call uncertain. This CDR3 has 13 residues. CDR1 and CDR2 from the germline V gene are MNHEY and SVGAGI. Trimming pared 2 bases from V and 9 bases from J, leaving 11 bases between. The CDR3: CASSYSVSREQFF. CDR3 bases: TGTGCCAGCAGTTACAGCGTGAGTCGTGAGCAGTTCTTC.

V and J are TRBV18 and TRBJ2-1; 8 nucleotides match TRBD1. Germline values: CDR1 KGHSH, CDR2 LQKENI. The CDR3 length is 14 residues. V shed 6 bases and J 6 bases; nucleotides not matched to a gene: 7. CDR3 DNA: TGTGCCAGCTCGCGGACAGGGTCGAGCAATGAGCAGTTCTTC. Its translation: CASSRTGSSNEQFF.

In this sample, this clone is medium-sized. This chain links TRBV25-1 with TRBJ1-6; TRBD1 might be the D (6 bases). This CDR3 comprises 15 residues. Trimming shortened V by 3 bases and J by 8 bases, and 14 bases separated the two germline ends. Germline CDR1 reads MGHDK; CDR2 reads SYGVNS. Written as DNA, the CDR3 is TGTGCCAGCAGTGAGACAGTGACAGGCGATTCACCCCTCCACTTT. Translation: CASSETVTGDSPLHF.

J is TRBJ2-6 and V is TRBV4-1, with 7 nucleotides matching TRBD1. The CDR3 totals 20 residues. CDR1 and CDR2 from the germline V gene are MGHRA and YSYEKL. With 1 base clipped from V and 0 bases from J, the junction kept 12 bases outside the gene matches. This CDR3 is CASSQVLGRGKGSGANVLTF. The DNA of the CDR3 is TGCGCCAGCAGCCAAGTTTTGGGCAGGGGGAAGGGCTCTGGGGCCAACGTCCTGACTTTC.

The chain combines TRBV28 with TRBJ2-7; 10 bases fit TRBD1. V lost 2 bases and J lost 9; bases outside the gene matches: 7. Germline V lookup: CDR1 MDHEN, CDR2 SYDVKM. The CDR3 covers 14 residues. The CDR3 nucleotides are TGTGCCAGCAGTTTAATCGACAGGGGGCTCGCGCAGTACTTC. Translated, it gives CASSLIDRGLAQYF.

The V gene is TRBV6-1, the J gene TRBJ2-2; D is perhaps TRBD1 (5 bases). The CDR3 consists of 15 residues. V lost 3 bases, J lost 5 bases, and 13 bases lay in between. Germline assignment: CDR1 MNHNS and CDR2 SASEGT. CDR3 amino acids: CASSDKQVLTGELFF. Here the CDR3 DNA reads TGTGCCAGCAGTGACAAACAGGTCCTGACCGGGGAGCTGTTTTTT.

This clone was observed a single time. V usage is TRBV29-1 and J usage is TRBJ2-3; D not resolved. The CDR3 sequence is 14 residues long. V was pared by 2 bases and J by 2 bases, with 11 bases between. Germline CDR1 is SQVTM and CDR2 is ANQGSEA. The CDR3 loop reads CSVESRSITDTQYF. The CDR3 bases are TGCAGCGTTGAAAGCAGGTCTATCACAGATACGCAGTATTTT.

The V and J genes are TRBV5-1 and TRBJ2-7, with a tentative D call TRBD1 (6 bases). CDR1 SGHRS and CDR2 YFSETQ come from the germline V gene. V was shortened by 2 bases and J by 4 bases, with 16 bases between the two germline ends. This CDR3 spans 15 amino acids. CDR3 DNA: TGCGCCAGCAGCTTACGTGAACAGGGACCGTACGAGCAGTACTTC. Its protein is CASSLREQGPYEQYF.

The chain recombines TRBV28 with TRBJ2-7, with D possibly TRBD1 on 6 matching bases. V was shortened by 8 bases and J by 8 bases, with 13 bases between the two germline ends. The CDR3 is made up of 11 amino acids. Germline CDR1 is MDHEN and CDR2 is SYDVKM. CDR3 in amino acids: CASAGDSKQYF. In DNA form, the CDR3 reads TGTGCCAGCGCAGGGGATAGTAAGCAGTACTTC.

The J gene is TRBJ2-5, the V gene TRBV5-1; D gene uncertain. CDR3 length: 14 residues. CDR1 is SGHRS, CDR2 YFSETQ, per germline. Trimming removed 0 bases from V and 1 base from J, with 7 bases in between. The CDR3 region is CASSLAPGQETQYF. As DNA, the CDR3 is TGCGCCAGCAGCTTGGCCCCAGGCCAAGAGACCCAGTACTTC.

The chain employs TRBV19 and TRBJ2-5; 9 bases match TRBD1. CDR1 and CDR2 from the germline V gene are LNHDA and SQIVND (reference sequence). Trimming at V came to 1 base and at J to 5 bases, leaving 5 bases not matched to a gene. CDR3 length: 15 residues. The CDR3 DNA reads TGTGCCAGTAGTATAGTCCAAGGACAGGGGGAGACCCAGTACTTC. It is translated as CASSIVQGQGETQYF.

This chain links TRBV5-5 with TRBJ2-5, with a weak D call TRBD2 (6 bases). Per the germline V gene, CDR1 is SGHKS and CDR2 is YYEKEE (reference sequence). The CDR3 is 16 residues long. V was pared by 0 bases and J by 4 bases, with 16 bases between. This chain's CDR3 is CASSLATGAGIETQYF. The CDR3 DNA sequence: TGTGCCAGCAGCTTGGCCACAGGAGCGGGTATAGAGACCCAGTACTTC.

The chain joins TRBV6-2 or TRBV6-3 to TRBJ2-7, with D possibly being TRBD2 (5 bases). Between the trimmed V and J ends, which lost 0 bases and 3 bases, there was a span of 9 bases. The germline gives CDR1 MNHEY, CDR2 SVGEGT. This CDR3 comprises 14 residues. The DNA for the CDR3 is TGTGCCAGCAGTTACTCTGTTAGCGACTACGAGCAGTACTTC. This translates into CASSYSVSDYEQYF.